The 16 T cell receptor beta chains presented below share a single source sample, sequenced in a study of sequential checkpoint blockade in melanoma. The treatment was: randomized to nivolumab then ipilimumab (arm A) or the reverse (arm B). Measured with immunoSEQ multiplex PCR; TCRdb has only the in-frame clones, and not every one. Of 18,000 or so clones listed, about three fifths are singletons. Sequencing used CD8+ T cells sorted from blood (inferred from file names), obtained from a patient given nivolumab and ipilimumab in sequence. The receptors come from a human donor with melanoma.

CDR3 amino acids: CASSQLGGNQPQHF. CDR3 nucleotides: TGCGCCAGCAGCCAGCTGGGAGGCAATCAGCCCCAGCATTTT. V gene TRBV4-1 combines with J gene TRBJ1-5; D gene ambiguous. Germline V lookup: CDR1 MGHRA, CDR2 YSYEKL. The CDR3 consists of 14 residues. Trimming cost V 3 bases and J 2 bases, with 8 bases left between them.

CDR3 protein: CASSHLRDREDTQYF. CDR3 nucleotide sequence: TGTGCCAGCAGCCATCTCCGGGACAGGGAAGATACGCAGTATTTT. J is TRBJ2-3 and V is TRBV7-8, with 9 bases that match TRBD1. There are 15 residues in the CDR3. After removal of 5 bases from V and 5 bases from J, the junction contained 8 bases not matched to a gene. Germline loops: CDR1 SGHVS, CDR2 FQNEAQ.

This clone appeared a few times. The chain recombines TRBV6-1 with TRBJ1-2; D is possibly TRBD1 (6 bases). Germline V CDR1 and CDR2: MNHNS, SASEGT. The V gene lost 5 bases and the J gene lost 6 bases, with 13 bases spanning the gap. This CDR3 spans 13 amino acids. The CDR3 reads CASSFSSGDGYTF. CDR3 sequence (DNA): TGTGCCAGCAGTTTCAGCTCAGGGGATGGCTACACCTTC.

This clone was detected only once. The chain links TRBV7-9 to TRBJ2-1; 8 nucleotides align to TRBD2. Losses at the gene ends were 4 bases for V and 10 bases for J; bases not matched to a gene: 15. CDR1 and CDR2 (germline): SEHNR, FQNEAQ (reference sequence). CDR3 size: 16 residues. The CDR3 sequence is CASSSPGGRAVREQFF. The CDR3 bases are TGTGCCAGCAGCTCGCCGGGAGGGAGGGCCGTTCGAGAGCAGTTCTTC. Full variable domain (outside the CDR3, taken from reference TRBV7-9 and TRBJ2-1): DTGVSQNPRHKITKRGQNVTFRCDPISEHNRLYWYRQTLGQGPEFLTYFQNEAQLEKSRLLSDRFSAERPKGSFSTLEIQRTEQGDSAMYLCASSSPGGRAVREQFFGPGTRLTVL.

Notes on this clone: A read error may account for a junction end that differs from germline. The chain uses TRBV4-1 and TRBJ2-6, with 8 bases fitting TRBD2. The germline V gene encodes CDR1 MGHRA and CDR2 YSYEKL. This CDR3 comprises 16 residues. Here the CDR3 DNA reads TGTGCCAGCAGCCAAGATGAGGCGAGCGGGGGCAACGTCCTGACTTTC. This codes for CASSQDEASGGNVLTF.

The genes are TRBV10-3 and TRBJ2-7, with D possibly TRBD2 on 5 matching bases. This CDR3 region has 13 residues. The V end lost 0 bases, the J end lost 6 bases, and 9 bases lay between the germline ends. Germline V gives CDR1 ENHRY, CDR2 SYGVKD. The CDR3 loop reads CAISESGGREQYF. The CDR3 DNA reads TGTGCCATCAGTGAGTCAGGAGGCCGCGAGCAGTACTTC.

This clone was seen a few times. CDR3 coding DNA: TGTGCCAGCAGCTTAAGAGCGGCCCCCCCTTACGAGCAGTACTTC. Encoded protein: CASSLRAAPPYEQYF. The genes are TRBV7-9 and TRBJ2-7; maybe TRBD2 (5 bases). Looked up from germline, CDR1 is SEHNR and CDR2 is FQNEAQ (reference sequence). The length of the CDR3 is 15 residues. Trimming cost V 2 bases and J 4 bases, with 15 bases left between them.

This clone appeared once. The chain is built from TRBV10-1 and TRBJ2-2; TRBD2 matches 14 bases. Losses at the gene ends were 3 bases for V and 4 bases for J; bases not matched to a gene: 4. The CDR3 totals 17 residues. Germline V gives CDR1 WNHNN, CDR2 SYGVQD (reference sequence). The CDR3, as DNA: TGCGCCAGCAGTGACCTAGGACTAGCGGGAGGCACCGGGGAGCTGTTTTTT. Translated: CASSDLGLAGGTGELFF.

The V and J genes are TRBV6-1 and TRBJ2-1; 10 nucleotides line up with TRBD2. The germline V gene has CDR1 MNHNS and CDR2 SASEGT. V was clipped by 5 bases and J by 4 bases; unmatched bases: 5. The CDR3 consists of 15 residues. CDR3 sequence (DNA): TGTGCCAGCAGTAAGACTAGCGGGTCTTACAATGAGCAGTTCTTC. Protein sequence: CASSKTSGSYNEQFF.

The CDR3: CASSLGVGTDTQYF. The CDR3 DNA sequence: TGTGCCAGCAGCTTAGGGGTCGGCACAGATACGCAGTATTTT. The V gene is TRBV5-6, the J gene TRBJ2-3, with a tentative D call TRBD1 (5 bases). Germline values: CDR1 SGHDT, CDR2 YYEEEE. This CDR3 is 14 amino acids long. V was cut by 2 bases and J by 1 base, with 8 bases left in between.

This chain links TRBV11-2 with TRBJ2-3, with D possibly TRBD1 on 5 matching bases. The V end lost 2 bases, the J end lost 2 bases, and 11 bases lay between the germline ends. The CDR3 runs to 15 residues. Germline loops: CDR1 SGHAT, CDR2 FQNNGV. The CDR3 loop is CASSLIGADTDTQYF. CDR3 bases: TGTGCCAGCAGCTTAATAGGGGCCGACACAGATACGCAGTATTTT. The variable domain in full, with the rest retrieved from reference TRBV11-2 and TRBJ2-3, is EAGVAQSPRYKIIEKRQSVAFWCNPISGHATLYWYQQILGQGPKLLIQFQNNGVVDDSQLPKDRFSAERLKGVDSTLKIQPAKLEDSAVYLCASSLIGADTDTQYFGPGTRLTVL.

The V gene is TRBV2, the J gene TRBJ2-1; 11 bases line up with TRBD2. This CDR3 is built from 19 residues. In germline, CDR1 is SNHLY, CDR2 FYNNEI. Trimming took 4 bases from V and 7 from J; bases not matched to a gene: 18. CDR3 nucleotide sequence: TGTGCCAGCAGTGTGGGGCTAGCGGGGGGCACTGGAATTACAAATGAGCAGTTCTTC. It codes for CASSVGLAGGTGITNEQFF.

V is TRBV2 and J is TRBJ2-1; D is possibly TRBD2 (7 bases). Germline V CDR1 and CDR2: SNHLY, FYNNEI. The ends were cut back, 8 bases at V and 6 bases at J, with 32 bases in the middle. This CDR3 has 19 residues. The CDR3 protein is CASSPGATSVSANSNEQFF. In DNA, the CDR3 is TGTGCCAGCTCGCCGGGGGCCACTAGCGTTTCGGCAAACTCCAATGAGCAGTTCTTC.

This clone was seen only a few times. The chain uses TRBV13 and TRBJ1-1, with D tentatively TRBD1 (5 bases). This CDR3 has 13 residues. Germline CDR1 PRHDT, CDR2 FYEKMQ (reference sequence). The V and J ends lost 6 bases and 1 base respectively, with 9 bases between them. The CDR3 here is CASRHTGNTEAFF. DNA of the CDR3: TGTGCCAGCAGGCACACAGGGAACACTGAAGCTTTCTTT.

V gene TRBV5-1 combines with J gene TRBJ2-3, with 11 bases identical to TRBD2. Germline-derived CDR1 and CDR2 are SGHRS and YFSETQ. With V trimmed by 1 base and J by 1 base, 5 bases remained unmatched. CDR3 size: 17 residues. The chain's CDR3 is CASSLWLAGGRTDTQYF. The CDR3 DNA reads TGCGCCAGCAGCTTGTGGCTAGCGGGAGGACGCACAGATACGCAGTATTTT.

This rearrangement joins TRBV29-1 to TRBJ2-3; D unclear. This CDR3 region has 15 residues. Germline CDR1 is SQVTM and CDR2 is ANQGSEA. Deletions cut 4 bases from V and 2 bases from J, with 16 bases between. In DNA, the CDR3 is TGCAGCGTTGCCGCAGGCTCGCTACCCACAGATACGCAGTATTTT. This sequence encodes CSVAAGSLPTDTQYF.